These 5 T cell receptor beta chains were sequenced from one sample in a study of T cell responses to AZD1222 COVID-19 vaccine. Measured with immunoSEQ multiplex PCR; TCRdb has only the in-frame clones, and not every one. Of 150,000 or so clones detected, roughly 92% appear once; the ten largest clones hold around 1.3%. Sequencing used peripheral blood, obtained on day 0 of AZD1222 vaccination. The receptors originated from an adult in good health.

The V and J genes are TRBV3-1 (or the pseudogene TRBV3-2) and TRBJ2-1; 13 nucleotides match TRBD2. The germline V gene encodes CDR1 LGHDT and CDR2 YNNKEL (reference sequence). J gave up 3 bases and V 1 base, and 6 bases lay outside the gene matches. This CDR3 is 18 amino acids long. This CDR3 reads CASSQGTSGGLRYNEQFF. The CDR3 coding sequence is TGTGCCAGCAGCCAAGGGACTAGCGGGGGACTGCGCTACAATGAGCAGTTCTTC.

The rearrangement links TRBV10-3 to TRBJ1-2; TRBD1 matches at 10 bases. Trimming at V came to 1 base and at J to 3 bases, leaving 2 bases not matched to a gene. This CDR3 has 15 residues. Germline V CDR1 and CDR2: ENHRY, SYGVKD. This CDR3 reads CAISEWGTGDYGYTF. As DNA, the CDR3 is TGTGCCATCAGTGAGTGGGGGACAGGGGACTATGGCTACACCTTC.

The V and J genes are TRBV6-2 or TRBV6-3 and TRBJ2-5, with D tentatively TRBD2 (5 bases). Germline values: CDR1 MNHEY, CDR2 SVGEGT. The V end was cut by 5 bases, the J end by 7 bases, with 17 bases between. CDR3 length equals 14 residues. The DNA for the CDR3 is TGTGCCAGCAGTAATTCAGGACTTACTGGGACCCAGTACTTC. This sequence encodes CASSNSGLTGTQYF.

This chain uses TRBV18 with TRBJ2-1; 7 bases are a match to TRBD1. Germline V gene lookup returns CDR1 KGHSH and CDR2 LQKENI. The CDR3 loop spans 15 amino acids. V shed 6 bases, J shed 2 bases, and the junction held 7 bases outside the gene matches. The CDR3 protein is CASSRQGGPYNEQFF. CDR3 bases: TGTGCCAGCTCTCGACAAGGGGGCCCCTACAATGAGCAGTTCTTC.

The V and J genes are TRBV7-2 and TRBJ1-1; 8 bases line up with TRBD1. The CDR3 is made up of 15 amino acids. Trimming at V came to 8 bases and at J to 2 bases, leaving 10 bases not matched to a gene. CDR1 and CDR2 (germline): SGHTA, FQGNSA. The CDR3 DNA reads as TGTGCCAGCGACTACCTCGGACAGGGAAACACTGAAGCTTTCTTT. This translates into CASDYLGQGNTEAFF.